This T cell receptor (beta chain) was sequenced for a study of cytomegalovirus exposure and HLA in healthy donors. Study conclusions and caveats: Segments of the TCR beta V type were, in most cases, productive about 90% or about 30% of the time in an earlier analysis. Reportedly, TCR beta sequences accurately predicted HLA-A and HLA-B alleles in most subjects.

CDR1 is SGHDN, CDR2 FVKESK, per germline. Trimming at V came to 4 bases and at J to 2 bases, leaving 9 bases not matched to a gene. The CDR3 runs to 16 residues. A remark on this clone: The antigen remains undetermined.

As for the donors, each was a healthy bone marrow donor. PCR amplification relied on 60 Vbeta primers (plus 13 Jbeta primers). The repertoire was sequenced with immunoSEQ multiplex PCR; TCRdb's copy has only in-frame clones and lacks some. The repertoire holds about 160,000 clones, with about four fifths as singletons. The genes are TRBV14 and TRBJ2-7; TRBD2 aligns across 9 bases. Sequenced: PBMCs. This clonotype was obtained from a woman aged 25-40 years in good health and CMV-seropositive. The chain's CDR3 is CASSPTGRGGTYEQYF. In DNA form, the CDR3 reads TGTGCCAGCAGCCCAACGGGGCGGGGGGGGACCTACGAGCAGTACTTC.